Listed below are T cell receptor beta chains from one sample, sequenced in a study of blood T cell repertoires in COVID-19. Profiling relied on immunoSEQ multiplex PCR, and the TCRdb table lists in-frame clones only, not all of them. The sample has about 200,000 clones; about 93% are singletons. What was sequenced was peripheral blood. These receptor sequences come from a man between 45 and 60 years old with acute or convalescent COVID-19. The CDR3 runs from the conserved cysteine through the conserved F or W. D genes are given only for firm matches. Clone size is stated in some rows and not others, as once, few, many or a class when expanded.

CDR3aa: CASSMRGGKENTEAFF
CDR3nt: TGTGCCAGCAGCATGAGGGGGGGAAAGGAGAACACTGAAGCTTTCTTT
j_gene: TRBJ1-1
v_gene: TRBV9
d_gene: NA
abundance: NA
len: 16

CDR3aa: CASREGTGKAEAFF
CDR3nt: TGTGCCAGCAGGGAAGGGACAGGGAAGGCTGAAGCTTTCTTT
j_gene: TRBJ1-1
v_gene: TRBV6-1
d_gene: TRBD1
abundance: NA
len: 14

CDR3aa: CASNQQGYTEAFF
CDR3nt: TGTGCCAGCAACCAACAGGGTTACACTGAAGCTTTCTTT
j_gene: TRBJ1-1
v_gene: TRBV28
d_gene: NA
abundance: NA
len: 13

CDR3aa: CSVVTDRAHPHEQYF
CDR3nt: TGCAGCGTTGTGACGGACAGGGCCCATCCCCACGAGCAGTACTTC
j_gene: TRBJ2-7
v_gene: TRBV29-1
d_gene: TRBD1
abundance: NA
len: 15

CDR3aa: CASSDLAAWTDHYGYTF
CDR3nt: TGTGCCAGTAGCGATCTAGCGGCCTGGACAGATCACTATGGCTACACCTTC
j_gene: TRBJ1-2
v_gene: TRBV19
d_gene: NA
abundance: NA
len: 17

CDR3aa: CASSETGGGSPLHF
CDR3nt: TGTGCCAGCAGTGAGACAGGGGGTGGTTCACCCCTCCACTTT
j_gene: TRBJ1-6
v_gene: TRBV6-1
d_gene: TRBD1
abundance: NA
len: 14

CDR3aa: CAISEPGSTGELFF
CDR3nt: TGTGCCATCAGTGAGCCCGGGAGCACCGGGGAGCTGTTTTTT
j_gene: TRBJ2-2
v_gene: TRBV10-3
d_gene: NA
abundance: NA
len: 14

CDR3aa: CASSPSGLRAGPEPDTQYF
CDR3nt: TGTGCCAGCTCACCTTCTGGCCTGCGAGCGGGCCCAGAGCCAGATACGCAGTATTTT
j_gene: TRBJ2-3
v_gene: TRBV18
d_gene: NA
abundance: NA
len: 19

CDR3aa: CSRAGADTQYF
CDR3nt: TGCAGTCGAGCGGGAGCAGATACGCAGTATTTT
j_gene: TRBJ2-3
v_gene: TRBV20-1
d_gene: TRBD2
abundance: NA
len: 11

CDR3aa: CASSPPSGSSGNTGELFF
CDR3nt: TGTGCCAGCAGCCCCCCTTCGGGTTCCAGCGGAAACACCGGGGAGCTGTTTTTT
j_gene: TRBJ2-2
v_gene: TRBV4-2
d_gene: NA
abundance: once
len: 18